This TCR beta chain was captured by sequencing in a study of blood T cell repertoires in COVID-19. Overall study: From the United States, Italy and Spain came samples of acute and convalescent COVID-19. Nucleic acid was either cDNA or gDNA, and it came from T cells, B-cell-depleted T cells, or PBMCs.

CDR1 and CDR2 from the germline V gene are MDHEN and SYDVKM. The CDR3 has 15 amino acids. With 6 bases clipped from V and 2 bases from J, the junction kept 9 bases outside the gene matches. As processed by the authors: Using reference gene primer amplification, nucleated cell counts were estimated. Profiling relied on immunoSEQ multiplex PCR, and the TCRdb table lists in-frame clones only, not all of them. The DNA gave D and trimming, while V, J and clone size come from that table. Altogether 110,000 to 150,000 clones are present, about 76% being singletons, with the ten largest covering 8.2%. This clone was recorded many times.

The sequencing input was peripheral blood. This receptor was taken from a human donor in a cohort sampled during active COVID-19. The J gene is TRBJ2-7, the V gene TRBV28, with 8 bases matching TRBD1. The CDR3 here is CASRPDRGRAYEQYF. The CDR3 bases are TGTGCCAGCAGACCCGACAGGGGTCGCGCCTACGAGCAGTACTTC. Full variable domain (rest looked up from reference TRBV28 and TRBJ2-7): DVKVTQSSRYLVKRTGEKVFLECVQDMDHENMFWYRQDPGLGLRLIYFSYDVKMKEKGDIPEGYSVSREKKERFSLILESASTNQTSMYLCASRPDRGRAYEQYFGPGTRLTVT.